The rows below give T cell receptor beta chains drawn from one sample of a study of T-cell reconstitution after alpha-beta-depleted transplantation in children. Via MiXCR, TCRdb re-called the PCR reads, giving one row per CDR3 protein. In the table there are some 450,000 distinct CDR3 sequences, about 40% of which are singletons. Material: PBMCs, obtained before TCRalphabeta/CD19-depleted stem cell transplant. Source of these receptors: a girl aged 2 to 10 with aplastic anemia, due to receive a stem cell transplant. Both conserved end residues are part of each CDR3. D genes are given only for firm matches. A clone size is listed for some rows: how often the clone was seen (once, few, many), or a class if it is expanded.

v_call	j_call	clone_size	d_call	cdr3_aa	cdr3_nt
TRBV5-1	TRBJ1-3	NA	NA	CASSLGQPSSGNTIYF	TGCGCCAGCAGCTTGGGACAGCCGAGCTCTGGAAACACCATATATTTT
TRBV12-3/TRBV12-4	TRBJ2-3	NA	TRBD2	CASMAGGGDTQYF	TGTGCCAGCATGGCGGGAGGAGGAGATACGCAGTATTTC
TRBV29-1	TRBJ2-5	NA	NA	CSVTRQETQYF	TGCAGCGTAACAAGGCAAGAGACCCAGTACTTC
TRBV6-6	TRBJ2-7	NA	NA	CATLEGGRYEQYF	TGTGCCACCTTAGAGGGGGGCAGGTACGAGCAGTACTTC
TRBV20-1	TRBJ1-1	few	TRBD1	CRADRTNTEAFF	TGCAGAGCGGACAGGACGAACACTGAAGCTTTCTTT
TRBV29-1	TRBJ2-3	once	NA	CSAWGQNTDTQYF	TGCAGCGCCTGGGGGCAGAACACAGATACGCAGTATTTT
TRBV7-9	TRBJ2-1	NA	TRBD2	CASSVSGSPYNEQFF	TGTGCCAGCAGCGTTAGCGGGAGTCCCTACAATGAGCAGTTCTTC
TRBV30	TRBJ2-1	NA	TRBD2	CALSGVSYNEQFF	TGTGCCTTAAGCGGGGTCTCCTACAATGAGCAGTTCTTC
TRBV7-9	TRBJ2-7	once	TRBD2	CASSSRLAGAPSYEQYF	TGTGCCAGCAGCTCCCGACTAGCGGGAGCCCCCTCCTACGAGCAGTACTTC
TRBV5-1	TRBJ2-7	few	NA	CASSLAVLTEQYF	TGCGCCAGCAGCTTGGCCGTCCTAACCGAGCAGTACTTC
TRBV29-1	TRBJ2-3	NA	NA	CSVDSRVADTQYF	TGCAGCGTTGATAGTAGGGTTGCAGATACGCAGTATTTT
TRBV28	TRBJ2-5	once	NA	CASKETGTGGETQYF	TGTGCCAGCAAAGAGACAGGAACCGGTGGAGAGACCCAGTACTTC